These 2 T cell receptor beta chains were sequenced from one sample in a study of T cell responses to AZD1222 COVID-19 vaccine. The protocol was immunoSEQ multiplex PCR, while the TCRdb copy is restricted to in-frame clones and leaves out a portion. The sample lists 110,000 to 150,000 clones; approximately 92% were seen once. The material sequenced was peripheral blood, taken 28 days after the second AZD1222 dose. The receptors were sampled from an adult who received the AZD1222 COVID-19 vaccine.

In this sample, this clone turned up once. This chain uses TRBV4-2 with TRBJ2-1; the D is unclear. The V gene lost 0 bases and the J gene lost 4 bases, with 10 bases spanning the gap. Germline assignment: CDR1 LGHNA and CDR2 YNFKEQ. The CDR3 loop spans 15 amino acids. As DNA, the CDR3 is TGTGCCAGCAGCCAAGATCCAGCCGGGTACAATGAGCAGTTCTTC. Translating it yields CASSQDPAGYNEQFF.

CDR3 protein: CASSIGTGSYEQYF. The CDR3 DNA is TGTGCCAGTAGTATCGGGACAGGCTCCTACGAGCAGTACTTC. V usage is TRBV19 and J usage is TRBJ2-7, with 8 bases matching TRBD1. The junction had 1 base not matched to a gene; V was cut back by 3 bases and J by 0 bases. Germline-derived CDR1 and CDR2 are LNHDA and SQIVND (reference sequence). This CDR3 contains 14 residues. Full variable domain (rest looked up from reference TRBV19 and TRBJ2-7): DGGITQSPKYLFRKEGQNVTLSCEQNLNHDAMYWYRQDPGQGLRLIYYSQIVNDFQKGDIAEGYSVSREKKESFPLTVTSAQKNPTAFYLCASSIGTGSYEQYFGPGTRLTVT.